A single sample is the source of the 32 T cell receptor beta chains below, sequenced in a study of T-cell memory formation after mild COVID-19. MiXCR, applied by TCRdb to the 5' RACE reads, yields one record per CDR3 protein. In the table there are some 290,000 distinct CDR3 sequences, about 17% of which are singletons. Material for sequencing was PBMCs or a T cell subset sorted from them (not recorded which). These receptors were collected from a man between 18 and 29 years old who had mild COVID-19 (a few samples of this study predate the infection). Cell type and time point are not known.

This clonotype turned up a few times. CDR3 protein: CASSTPRGGSEAFF. In DNA form, the CDR3 reads TGTGCCAGCAGCACCCCCCGGGGGGGCAGTGAAGCTTTCTTT. V gene TRBV6-5 combines with J gene TRBJ1-1; TRBD1 might be the D (6 bases). Trimming shortened V by 6 bases and J by 7 bases, and 18 bases separated the two germline ends. This CDR3 has 14 amino acids. Germline V CDR1 and CDR2: MNHEY, SVGAGI.

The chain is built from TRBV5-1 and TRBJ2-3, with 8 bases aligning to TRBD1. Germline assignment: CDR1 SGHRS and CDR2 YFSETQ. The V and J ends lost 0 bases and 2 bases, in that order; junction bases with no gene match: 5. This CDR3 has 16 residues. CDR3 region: CASSLGVTGATDTQYF. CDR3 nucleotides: TGCGCCAGCAGCTTGGGGGTGACAGGGGCCACAGATACGCAGTATTTT.

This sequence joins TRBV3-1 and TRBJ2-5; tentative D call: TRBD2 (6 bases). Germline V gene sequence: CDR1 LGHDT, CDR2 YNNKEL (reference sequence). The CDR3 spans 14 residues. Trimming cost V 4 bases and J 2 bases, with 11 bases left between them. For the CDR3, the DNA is TGTGCCAGCAGCCGACTAGAGGGACAAGAGACCCAGTACTTC. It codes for CASSRLEGQETQYF.

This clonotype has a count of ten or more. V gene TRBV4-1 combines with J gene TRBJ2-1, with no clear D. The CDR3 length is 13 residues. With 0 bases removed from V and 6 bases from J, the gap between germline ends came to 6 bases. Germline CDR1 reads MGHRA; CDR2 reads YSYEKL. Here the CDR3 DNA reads TGCGCCAGCAGCCAAGATCCGTTCAATGAGCAGTTCTTC. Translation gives CASSQDPFNEQFF.

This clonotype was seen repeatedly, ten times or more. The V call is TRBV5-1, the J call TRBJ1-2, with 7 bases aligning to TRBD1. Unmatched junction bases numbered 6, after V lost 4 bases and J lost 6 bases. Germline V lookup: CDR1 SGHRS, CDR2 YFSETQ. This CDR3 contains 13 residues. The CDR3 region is CASSTGDRDGYTF. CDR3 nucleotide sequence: TGCGCCAGCAGCACAGGGGACCGGGATGGCTACACCTTC.

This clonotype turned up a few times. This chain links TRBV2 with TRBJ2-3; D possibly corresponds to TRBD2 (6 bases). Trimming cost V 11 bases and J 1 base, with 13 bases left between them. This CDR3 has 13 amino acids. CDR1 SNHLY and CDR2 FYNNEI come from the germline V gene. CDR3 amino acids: CAEWRGRTDTQYF. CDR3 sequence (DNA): TGTGCCGAGTGGCGGGGCCGCACAGATACGCAGTATTTT.

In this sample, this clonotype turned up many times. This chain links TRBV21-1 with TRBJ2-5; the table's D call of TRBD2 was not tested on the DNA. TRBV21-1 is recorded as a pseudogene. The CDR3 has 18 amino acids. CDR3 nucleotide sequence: TGTGCCAGCAGCAAAGTTGGGCTAGCGGACCTGTACCAAGAGACCCAGTACTTC. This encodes CASSKVGLADLYQETQYF.

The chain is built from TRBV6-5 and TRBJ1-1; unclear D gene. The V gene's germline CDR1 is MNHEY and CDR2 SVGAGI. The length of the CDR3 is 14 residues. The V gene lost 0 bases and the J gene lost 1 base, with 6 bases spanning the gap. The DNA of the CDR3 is TGTGCCAGCAGTTACTCCCTGGGGAACACTGAAGCTTTCTTT. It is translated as CASSYSLGNTEAFF.

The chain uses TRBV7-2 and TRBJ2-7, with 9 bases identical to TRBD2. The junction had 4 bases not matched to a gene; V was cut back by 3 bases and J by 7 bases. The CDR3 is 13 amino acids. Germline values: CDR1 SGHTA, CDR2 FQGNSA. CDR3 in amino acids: CASSFAGGHEQYF. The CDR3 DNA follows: TGTGCCAGCAGCTTCGCGGGGGGGCATGAGCAGTACTTC.

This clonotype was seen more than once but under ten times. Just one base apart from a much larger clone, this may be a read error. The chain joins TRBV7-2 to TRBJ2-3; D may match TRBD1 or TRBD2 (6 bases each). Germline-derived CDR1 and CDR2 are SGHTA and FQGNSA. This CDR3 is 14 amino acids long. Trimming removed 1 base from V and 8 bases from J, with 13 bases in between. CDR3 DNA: TGTGCCAGCAGCTTAGGGCCGGGGGCAGGTACGCAGTATTTT. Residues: CASSLGPGAGTQYF.

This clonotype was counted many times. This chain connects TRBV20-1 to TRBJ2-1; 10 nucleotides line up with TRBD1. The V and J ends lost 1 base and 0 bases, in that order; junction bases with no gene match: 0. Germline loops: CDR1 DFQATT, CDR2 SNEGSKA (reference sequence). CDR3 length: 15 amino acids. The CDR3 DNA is TGCAGTGCTAGAGGGACAGGGGGCTCCTACAATGAGCAGTTCTTC. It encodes CSARGTGGSYNEQFF.

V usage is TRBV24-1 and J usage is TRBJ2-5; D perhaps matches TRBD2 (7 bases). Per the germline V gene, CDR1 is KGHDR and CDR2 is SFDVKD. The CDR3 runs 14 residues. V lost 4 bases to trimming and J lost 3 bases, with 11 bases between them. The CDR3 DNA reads TGTGCCACCAGTGAAACAGGGAGGGAAGAGACCCAGTACTTC. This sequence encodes CATSETGREETQYF.

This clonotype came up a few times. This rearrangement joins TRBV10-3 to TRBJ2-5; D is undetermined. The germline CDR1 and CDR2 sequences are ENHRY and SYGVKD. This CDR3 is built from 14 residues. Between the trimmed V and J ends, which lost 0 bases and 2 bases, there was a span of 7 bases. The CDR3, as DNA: TGTGCCATCAGTGAGTCGCTGGGGCAAGAGACCCAGTACTTC. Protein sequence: CAISESLGQETQYF.

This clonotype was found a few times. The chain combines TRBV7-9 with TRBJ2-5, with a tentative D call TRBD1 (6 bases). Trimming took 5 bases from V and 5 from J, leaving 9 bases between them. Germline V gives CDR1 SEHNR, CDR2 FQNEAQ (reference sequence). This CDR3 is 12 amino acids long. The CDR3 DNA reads TGTGCCAGCAGCCGGACAGAGGAGACCCAGTACTTC. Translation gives CASSRTEETQYF.

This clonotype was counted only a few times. The CDR3 sequence is CASSHPLKGYAQRRYNEQFF. CDR3 in DNA: TGCGCCAGCAGCCACCCTTTAAAGGGGTATGCCCAGAGAAGGTACAATGAGCAGTTCTTC. The chain combines TRBV4-1 with TRBJ2-1, with D perhaps matching TRBD1 (5 bases). Trimming left V 3 bases short and J 4 bases short, with 28 bases between. CDR1 is MGHRA, CDR2 YSYEKL, per germline. This CDR3 spans 20 amino acids.

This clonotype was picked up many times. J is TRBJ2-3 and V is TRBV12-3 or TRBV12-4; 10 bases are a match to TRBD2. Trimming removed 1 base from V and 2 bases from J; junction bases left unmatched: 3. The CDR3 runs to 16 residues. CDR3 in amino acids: CASSLGLAGVTDTQYF. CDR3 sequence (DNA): TGTGCCAGCAGTTTAGGGCTAGCGGGGGTCACAGATACGCAGTATTTT.

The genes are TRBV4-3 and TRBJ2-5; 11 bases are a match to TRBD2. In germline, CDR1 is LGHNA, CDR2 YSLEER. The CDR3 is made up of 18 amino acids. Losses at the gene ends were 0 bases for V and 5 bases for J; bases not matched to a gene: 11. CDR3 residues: CASSQDGLAGGYKETQYF. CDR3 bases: TGCGCCAGCAGCCAAGATGGGCTAGCGGGGGGCTACAAGGAGACCCAGTACTTC.

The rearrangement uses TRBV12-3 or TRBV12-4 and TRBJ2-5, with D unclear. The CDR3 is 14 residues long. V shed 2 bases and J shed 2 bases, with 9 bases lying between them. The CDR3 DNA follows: TGTGCCAGCAGTTTAAGGTCGCATCAAGAGACCCAGTACTTC. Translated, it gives CASSLRSHQETQYF.

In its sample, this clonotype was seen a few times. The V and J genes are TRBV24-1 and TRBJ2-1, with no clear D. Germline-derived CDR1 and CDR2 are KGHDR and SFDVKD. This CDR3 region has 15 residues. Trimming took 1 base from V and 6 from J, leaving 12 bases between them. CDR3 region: CATSDFGPSSNEQFF. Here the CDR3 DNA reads TGTGCCACCAGTGATTTTGGTCCCAGCTCCAATGAGCAGTTCTTC.

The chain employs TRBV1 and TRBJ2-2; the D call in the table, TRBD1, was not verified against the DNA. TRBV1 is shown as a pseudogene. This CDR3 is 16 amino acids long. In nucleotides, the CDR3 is TGCACCAGCAGCCAAACGCAGGGACAGGGCACCGGGGAGCTGTTTTTT. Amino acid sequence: CTSSQTQGQGTGELFF.

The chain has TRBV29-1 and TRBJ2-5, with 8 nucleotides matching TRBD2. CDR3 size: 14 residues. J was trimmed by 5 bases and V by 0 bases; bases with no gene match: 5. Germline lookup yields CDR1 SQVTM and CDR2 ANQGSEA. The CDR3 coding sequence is TGCAGCGTTGAAGATCGGGGGGGCCGGGAGACCCAGTACTTC. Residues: CSVEDRGGRETQYF.

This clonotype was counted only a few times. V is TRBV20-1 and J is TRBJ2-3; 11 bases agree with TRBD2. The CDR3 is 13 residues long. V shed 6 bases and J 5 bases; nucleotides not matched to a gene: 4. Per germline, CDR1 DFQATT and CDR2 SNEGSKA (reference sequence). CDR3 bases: TGCAGTGCCCCTAGCGGGGGGAAAGATACGCAGTATTTT. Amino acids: CSAPSGGKDTQYF.

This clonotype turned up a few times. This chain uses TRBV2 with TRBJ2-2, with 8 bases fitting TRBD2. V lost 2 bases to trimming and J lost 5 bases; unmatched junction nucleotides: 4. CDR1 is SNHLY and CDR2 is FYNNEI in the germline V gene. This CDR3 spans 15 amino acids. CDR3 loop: CASSERVAGTGELFF. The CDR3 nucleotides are TGTGCCAGCAGTGAAAGAGTAGCGGGGACCGGGGAGCTGTTTTTT.

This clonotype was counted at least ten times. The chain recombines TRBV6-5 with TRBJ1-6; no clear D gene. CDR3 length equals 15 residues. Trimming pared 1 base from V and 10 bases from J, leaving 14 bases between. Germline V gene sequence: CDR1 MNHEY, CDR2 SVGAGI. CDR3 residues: CASSYYRPRRSPLHF. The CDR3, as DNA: TGTGCCAGCAGTTACTACCGCCCGCGGCGGTCACCCCTCCACTTT.

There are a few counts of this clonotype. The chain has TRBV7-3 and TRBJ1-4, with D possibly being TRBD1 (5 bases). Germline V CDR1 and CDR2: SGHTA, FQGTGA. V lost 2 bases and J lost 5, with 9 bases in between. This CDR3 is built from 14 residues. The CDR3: CASSLGTGNEKLFF. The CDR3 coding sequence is TGTGCCAGCAGCTTAGGGACGGGGAATGAAAAACTGTTTTTT.

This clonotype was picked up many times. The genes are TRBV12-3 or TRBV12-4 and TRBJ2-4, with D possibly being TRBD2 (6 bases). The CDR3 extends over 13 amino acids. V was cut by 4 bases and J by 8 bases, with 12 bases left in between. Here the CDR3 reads CASSYPGGDIQYF. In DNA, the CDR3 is TGTGCCAGCAGTTATCCCGGGGGTGACATTCAGTACTTC.

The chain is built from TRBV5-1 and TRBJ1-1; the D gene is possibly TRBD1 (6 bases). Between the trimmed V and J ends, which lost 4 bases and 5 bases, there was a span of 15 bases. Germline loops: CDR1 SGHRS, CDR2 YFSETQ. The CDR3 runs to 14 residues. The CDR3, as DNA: TGCGCCAGCAGCCCCCGGCAGGGGTCAACTGAAGCTTTCTTT. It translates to CASSPRQGSTEAFF.

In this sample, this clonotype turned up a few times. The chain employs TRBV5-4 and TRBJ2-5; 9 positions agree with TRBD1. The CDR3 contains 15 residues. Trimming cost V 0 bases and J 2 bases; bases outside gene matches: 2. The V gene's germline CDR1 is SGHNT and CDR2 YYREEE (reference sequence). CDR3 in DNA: TGTGCCAGCAGCTTGGGACAGGGGGGGCAAGAGACCCAGTACTTC. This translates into CASSLGQGGQETQYF.

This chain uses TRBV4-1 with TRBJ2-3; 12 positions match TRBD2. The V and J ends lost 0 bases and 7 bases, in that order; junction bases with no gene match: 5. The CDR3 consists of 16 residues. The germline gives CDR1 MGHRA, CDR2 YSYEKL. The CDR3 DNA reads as TGCGCCAGCAGCCAAGATTCTACTAGCGGGGGGTATACGCAGTATTTT. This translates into CASSQDSTSGGYTQYF.

The CDR3 sequence: CASSPLSAHNEQFF. CDR3 in DNA: TGCGCCAGCAGCCCTCTATCAGCTCACAATGAGCAGTTCTTC. V usage is TRBV5-1 and J usage is TRBJ2-1; D unclear. V was clipped by 4 bases and J by 5 bases, with 13 bases between them. CDR3 length: 14 residues. Germline lookup yields CDR1 SGHRS and CDR2 YFSETQ.

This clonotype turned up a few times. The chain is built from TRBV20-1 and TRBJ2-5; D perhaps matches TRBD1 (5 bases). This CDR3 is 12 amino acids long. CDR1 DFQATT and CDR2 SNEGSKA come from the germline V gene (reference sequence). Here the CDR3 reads CSPSAGQETQYF. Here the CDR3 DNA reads TGCAGCCCCTCGGCAGGGCAAGAGACCCAGTACTTC.

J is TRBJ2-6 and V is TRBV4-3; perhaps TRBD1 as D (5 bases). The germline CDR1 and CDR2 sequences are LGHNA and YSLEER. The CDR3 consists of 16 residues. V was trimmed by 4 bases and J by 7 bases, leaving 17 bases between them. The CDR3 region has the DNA TGCGCCAGCAGCCCTTCTGCAAGGGGAAGAGCCAACGTCCTGACTTTC. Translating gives CASSPSARGRANVLTF.